This paragraph reports one T cell receptor beta chain. This clonotype occurred many times. This clone's antigen is unknown. No base qualities exist here, and no much larger clone lies one base off it. Instrument used: Illumina HiSeq 2500. TCR beta libraries were prepared by quantitative 5'-RACE with molecular barcodes. The paper's data handling went like this. A new computational method based on a probabilistic model of VDJ rearrangement was used to identify disease-linked TCR variants. The raw public reads went through TCRdb reprocessing: fastp at Q25, MiXCR clone calling, in-frame beta chains kept. When rows share a CDR3 protein, they turn into one entry using the most common DNA and genes. The V and J calls follow TCRdb's processing rather than the paper's. The sample includes about 130,000 distinct CDR3 sequences, with 6.5% to 9% observed a single time. The top ten clonotypes cover over 9% of the sample.

The sample is drawn from a study of CD8 T cells in ankylosing spondylitis listed by TCRdb under 2017. In the study overall: The study set out to find disease-linked TCR variants by profiling T cell receptor beta repertoires in ankylosing spondylitis patients and healthy donors. Peripheral blood samples were taken, and synovial fluid was additionally collected from ankylosing spondylitis patients. In total, the full study cohort was made up of roughly 110 healthy donors and approximately 24 ankylosing spondylitis patients. Overall results and qualifications from the work: Blood from ankylosing spondylitis patients appeared to be characterized by a TCR beta motif composed of 7 to 9 highly homologous amino acid variants. In peripheral blood, the disease-linked clones were found at relatively low frequencies and had a CD8+ phenotype. The disease-linked clones were reported to be significantly enriched in matched synovial fluid samples from ankylosing spondylitis patients. Some motif variants had previously been reported in the synovial fluid and blood of reactive arthritis patients, which suggests shared mechanisms of disease initiation.

The germline V gene provides CDR1 SGHRS and CDR2 YFSETQ. Counted from cysteine to phenylalanine, this CDR3 has 15 amino acids. Just CDR3 DNA is preserved here, 45 bases in frame from base 1. The trim is 4 bases for V and 7 bases for J, with a gap of 19 bases between the germline ends. Sequencing was carried out using blood, either unsorted or a sorted T cell fraction (not recorded which). The sequence links TRBV5-1 to TRBJ2-3, with the D gene not clear enough to name. The TCR originated in a male donor with ankylosing spondylitis or in good health (not recorded which). The nucleotide sequence is given as TGCGCCAGCAGCACCCTATCCGGGTCTGAAAATACGCAGTATTTT. Its coded protein is CASSTLSGSENTQYF.